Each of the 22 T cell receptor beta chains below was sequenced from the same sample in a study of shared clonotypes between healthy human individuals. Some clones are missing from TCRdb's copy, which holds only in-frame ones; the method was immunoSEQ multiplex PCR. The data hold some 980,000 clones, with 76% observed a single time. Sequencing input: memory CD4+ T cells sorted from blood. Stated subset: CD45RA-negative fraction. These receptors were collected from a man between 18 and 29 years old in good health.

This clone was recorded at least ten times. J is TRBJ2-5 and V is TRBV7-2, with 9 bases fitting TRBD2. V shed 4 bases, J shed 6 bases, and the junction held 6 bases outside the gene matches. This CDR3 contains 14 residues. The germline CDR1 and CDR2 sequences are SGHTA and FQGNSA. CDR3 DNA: TGTGCCAGCAGCTGGCCGGGACTAGCAAAGACCCAGTACTTC. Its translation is CASSWPGLAKTQYF.

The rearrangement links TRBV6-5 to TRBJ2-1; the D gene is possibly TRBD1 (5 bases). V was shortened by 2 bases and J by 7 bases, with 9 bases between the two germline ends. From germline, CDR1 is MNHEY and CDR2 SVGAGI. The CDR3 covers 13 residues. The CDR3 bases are TGTGCCAGCAGTTACGCCAGGGCGAATGAGCAGTTCTTC. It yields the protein CASSYARANEQFF.

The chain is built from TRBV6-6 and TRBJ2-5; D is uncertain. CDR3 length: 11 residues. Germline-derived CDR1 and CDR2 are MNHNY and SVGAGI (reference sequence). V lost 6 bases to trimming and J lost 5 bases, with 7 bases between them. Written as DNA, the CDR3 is TGTGCCAGCAGAACCGGGGAGACCCAGTACTTC. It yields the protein CASRTGETQYF.

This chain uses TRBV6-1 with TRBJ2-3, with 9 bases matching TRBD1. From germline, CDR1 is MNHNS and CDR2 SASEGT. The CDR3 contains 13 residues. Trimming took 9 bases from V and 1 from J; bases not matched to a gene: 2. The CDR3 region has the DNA TGTGCCAGTTGGACAGGGGGCACAGATACGCAGTATTTT. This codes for CASWTGGTDTQYF.

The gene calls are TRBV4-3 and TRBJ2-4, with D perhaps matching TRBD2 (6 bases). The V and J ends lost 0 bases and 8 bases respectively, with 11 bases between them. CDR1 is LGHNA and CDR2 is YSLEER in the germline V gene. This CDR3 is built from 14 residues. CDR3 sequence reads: CASSQDWRGYIQYF. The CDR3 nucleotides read TGCGCCAGCAGCCAAGATTGGCGGGGTTACATTCAGTACTTC.

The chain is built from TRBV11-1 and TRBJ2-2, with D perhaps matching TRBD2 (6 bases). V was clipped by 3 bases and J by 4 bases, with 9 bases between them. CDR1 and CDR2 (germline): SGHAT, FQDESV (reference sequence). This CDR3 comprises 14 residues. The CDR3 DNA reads TGTGCCAGCAGCTTGCGGCGGGGCACCGGGGAGCTGTTTTTT. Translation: CASSLRRGTGELFF.

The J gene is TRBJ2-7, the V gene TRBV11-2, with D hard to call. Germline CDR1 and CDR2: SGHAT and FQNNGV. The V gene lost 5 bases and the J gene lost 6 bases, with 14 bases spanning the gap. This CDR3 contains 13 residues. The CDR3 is CASSPRWVFEQYF. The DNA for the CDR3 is TGTGCCAGCAGCCCTAGGTGGGTCTTCGAGCAGTACTTC. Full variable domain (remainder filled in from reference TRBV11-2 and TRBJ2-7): EAGVAQSPRYKIIEKRQSVAFWCNPISGHATLYWYQQILGQGPKLLIQFQNNGVVDDSQLPKDRFSAERLKGVDSTLKIQPAKLEDSAVYLCASSPRWVFEQYFGPGTRLTVT.

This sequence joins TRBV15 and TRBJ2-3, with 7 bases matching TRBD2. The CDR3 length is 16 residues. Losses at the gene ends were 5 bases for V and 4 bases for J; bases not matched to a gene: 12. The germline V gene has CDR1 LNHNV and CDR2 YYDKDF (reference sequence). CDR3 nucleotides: TGTGCCACCAGCCGCCTGCAGGGAGGGGAGGCAGATACGCAGTATTTT. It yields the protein CATSRLQGGEADTQYF.

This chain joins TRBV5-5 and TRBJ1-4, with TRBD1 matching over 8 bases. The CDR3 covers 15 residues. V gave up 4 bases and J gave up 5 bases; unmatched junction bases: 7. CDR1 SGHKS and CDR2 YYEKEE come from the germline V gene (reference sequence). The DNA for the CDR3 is TGTGCCAGCAGCCTACAGGGGGTGATGAATGAAAAACTGTTTTTT. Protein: CASSLQGVMNEKLFF.

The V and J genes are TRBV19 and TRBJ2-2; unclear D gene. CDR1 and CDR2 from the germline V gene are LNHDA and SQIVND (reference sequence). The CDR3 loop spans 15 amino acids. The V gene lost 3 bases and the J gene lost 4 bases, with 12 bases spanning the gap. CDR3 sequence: CASSIGGTITGELFF. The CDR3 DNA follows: TGTGCCAGTAGTATCGGCGGTACTATCACCGGGGAGCTGTTTTTT. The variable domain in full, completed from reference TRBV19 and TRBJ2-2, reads DGGITQSPKYLFRKEGQNVTLSCEQNLNHDAMYWYRQDPGQGLRLIYYSQIVNDFQKGDIAEGYSVSREKKESFPLTVTSAQKNPTAFYLCASSIGGTITGELFFGEGSRLTVL.

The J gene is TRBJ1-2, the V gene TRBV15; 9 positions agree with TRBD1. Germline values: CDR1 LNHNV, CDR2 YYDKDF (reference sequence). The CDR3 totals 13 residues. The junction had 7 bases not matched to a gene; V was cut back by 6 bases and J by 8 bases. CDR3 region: CATSIRQGGGYTF. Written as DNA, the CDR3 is TGTGCCACCAGTATAAGACAGGGGGGAGGCTACACCTTC.

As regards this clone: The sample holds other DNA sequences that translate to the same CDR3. The CDR3 DNA reads TGTGCCAGCAGCCCAGATAACTATGGCTACACCTTC. Its protein is CASSPDNYGYTF. The chain couples TRBV5-4 to TRBJ1-2; D unresolved. The length of the CDR3 is 12 residues. The V gene lost 4 bases and the J gene lost 1 base, with 5 bases spanning the gap. The germline gives CDR1 SGHNT, CDR2 YYREEE (reference sequence). Using reference TRBV5-4 and TRBJ1-2 for the parts outside the CDR3, the full variable domain is ETGVTQSPTHLIKTRGQQVTLRCSSQSGHNTVSWYQQALGQGPQFIFQYYREEENGRGNFPPRFSGLQFPNYSSELNVNALELDDSALYLCASSPDNYGYTFGSGTRLTVV.

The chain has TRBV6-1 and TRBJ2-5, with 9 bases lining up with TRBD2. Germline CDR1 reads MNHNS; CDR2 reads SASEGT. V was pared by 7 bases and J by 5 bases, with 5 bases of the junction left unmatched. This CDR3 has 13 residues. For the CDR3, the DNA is TGTGCCAGCAAGGCTAGCGGGGCGGAGACCCAGTACTTC. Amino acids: CASKASGAETQYF.

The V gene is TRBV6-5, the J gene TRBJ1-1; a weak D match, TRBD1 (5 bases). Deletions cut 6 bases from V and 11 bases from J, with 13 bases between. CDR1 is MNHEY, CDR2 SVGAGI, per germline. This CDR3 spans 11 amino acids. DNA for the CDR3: TGTGCCAGCAGGGCTGGGGCGGAGGCTTTCTTT. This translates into CASRAGAEAFF.

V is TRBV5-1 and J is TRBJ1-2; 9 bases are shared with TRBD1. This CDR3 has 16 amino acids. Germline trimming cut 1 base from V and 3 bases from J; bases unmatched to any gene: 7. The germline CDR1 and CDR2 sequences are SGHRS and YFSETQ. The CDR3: CASSLLTGGGDYGYTF. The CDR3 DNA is TGCGCCAGCAGCTTGCTCACAGGGGGCGGCGACTATGGCTACACCTTC.

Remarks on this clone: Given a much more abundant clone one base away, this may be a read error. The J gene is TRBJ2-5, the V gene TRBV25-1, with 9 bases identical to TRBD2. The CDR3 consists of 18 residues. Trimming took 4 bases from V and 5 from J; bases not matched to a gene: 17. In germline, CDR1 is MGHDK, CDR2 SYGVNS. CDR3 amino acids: CASSAILGAGGFGETQYF. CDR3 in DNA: TGTGCCAGCAGTGCAATTCTGGGGGCGGGAGGGTTTGGGGAGACCCAGTACTTC.

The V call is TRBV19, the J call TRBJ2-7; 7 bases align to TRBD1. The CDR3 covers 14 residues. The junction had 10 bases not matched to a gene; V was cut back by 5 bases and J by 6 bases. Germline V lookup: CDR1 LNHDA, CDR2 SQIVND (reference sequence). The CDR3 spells CASSQETGVSEQYF. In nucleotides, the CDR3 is TGTGCCAGTAGTCAAGAAACAGGGGTTAGCGAGCAGTACTTC. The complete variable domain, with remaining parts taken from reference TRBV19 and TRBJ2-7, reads DGGITQSPKYLFRKEGQNVTLSCEQNLNHDAMYWYRQDPGQGLRLIYYSQIVNDFQKGDIAEGYSVSREKKESFPLTVTSAQKNPTAFYLCASSQETGVSEQYFGPGTRLTVT.

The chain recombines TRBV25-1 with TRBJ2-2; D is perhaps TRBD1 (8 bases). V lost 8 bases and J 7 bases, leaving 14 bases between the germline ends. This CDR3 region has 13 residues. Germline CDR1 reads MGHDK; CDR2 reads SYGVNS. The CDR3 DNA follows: TGTGCCAGCCTACAGGGGGAGGGCGGGGAGCTGTTTTTT. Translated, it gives CASLQGEGGELFF.

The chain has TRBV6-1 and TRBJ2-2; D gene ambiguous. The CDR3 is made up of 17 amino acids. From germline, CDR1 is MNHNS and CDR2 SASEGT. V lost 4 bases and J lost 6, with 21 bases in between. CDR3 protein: CASSVQWSPGSPGELFF. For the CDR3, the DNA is TGTGCCAGCAGTGTACAATGGTCCCCGGGCAGTCCCGGGGAGCTGTTTTTT.

The CDR3 region is CASSERGQGFSRGNTIYF. CDR3 coding DNA: TGCGCCAGCAGTGAGAGGGGACAGGGTTTTAGTCGTGGAAACACCATATATTTT. V and J are TRBV10-2 and TRBJ1-3; 9 bases line up with TRBD1. From germline, CDR1 is WSHSY and CDR2 SAAADI. The V gene end was trimmed by 2 bases and the J gene end by 3 bases; junction bases not matched to a gene: 11. The CDR3 has 18 amino acids.

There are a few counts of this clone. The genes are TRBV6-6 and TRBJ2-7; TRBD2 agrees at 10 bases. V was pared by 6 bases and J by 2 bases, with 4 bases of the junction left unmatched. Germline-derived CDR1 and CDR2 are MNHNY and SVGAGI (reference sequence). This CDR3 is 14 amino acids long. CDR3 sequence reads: CASRDTSGAYEQYF. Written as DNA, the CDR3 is TGTGCCAGCAGGGACACTAGCGGGGCCTACGAGCAGTACTTC.

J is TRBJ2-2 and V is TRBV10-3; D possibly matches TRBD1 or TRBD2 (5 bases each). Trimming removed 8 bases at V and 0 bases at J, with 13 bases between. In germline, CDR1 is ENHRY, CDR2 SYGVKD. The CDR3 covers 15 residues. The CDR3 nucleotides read TGTGCCATCCGTCCCGGGACGGCGAACACCGGGGAGCTGTTTTTT. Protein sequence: CAIRPGTANTGELFF.